These T cell receptor beta chains were read from a single sample in a study of monozygotic twins with inflammatory bowel disease. From the 5' RACE reads, TCRdb lists one entry per CDR3 protein and no DNA. The specimen's table records 350,000 to 500,000 distinct CDR3 sequences. The sequencing input was blood. These receptors originate from a human donor with ulcerative colitis or Crohn's disease, or a healthy co-twin of an affected twin (not recorded which). The CDR3 runs from the conserved cysteine through the conserved F or W.

V	J	CDR3
TRBV6-2/TRBV6-3	TRBJ2-7	CASILDGVHREQYF
TRBV20-1	TRBJ2-7	CSARDSPAYEQYF
TRBV5-5	TRBJ2-7	CASSLARGREYEQYF
TRBV7-2	TRBJ1-2	CASSPDTIYGYTF
TRBV3-1	TRBJ2-5	CASSRLAGNQETQYF
TRBV7-9	TRBJ2-6	CASSPRGPGANVLTF
TRBV5-1	TRBJ2-5	CASSHLPQETQYF
TRBV5-1	TRBJ1-4	CASSPRTDATNEKLFF
TRBV6-2/TRBV6-3	TRBJ2-1	CASSSPQRSYNEQFF
TRBV28	TRBJ1-1	CASSLTSRASEAFF
TRBV5-5	TRBJ2-5	CASSLGDAVETQYF
TRBV10-3	TRBJ1-2	CAISGRTGQDGYTF
TRBV5-4	TRBJ2-3	CASSLIGGGLTDTQYF
TRBV6-5	TRBJ2-7	CASSYSGTQEQYF
TRBV20-1	TRBJ2-7	CSAKSPSGRTYEQYF
TRBV27	TRBJ2-7	CASSDSGGAFYEQYF
TRBV19	TRBJ1-2	CASCPLRRQVNYGYTF
TRBV7-2	TRBJ2-5	CASSLRGTGPLETQYF
TRBV29-1	TRBJ1-1	CSVEGGDRENTEAFF
TRBV6-1	TRBJ2-1	CASSLSGRGFSEQFF
TRBV5-1	TRBJ2-5	CASSYTGIQETQYF
TRBV20-1	TRBJ1-1	CSASWGITEAFF
TRBV14	TRBJ2-5	CASSLPGTVQETQYF
TRBV5-1	TRBJ2-5	CASSLEEETQYF
TRBV6-1	TRBJ2-1	CASKDQASLYNEQFF
TRBV2	TRBJ2-6	CASRSESSGANVLTF
TRBV20-1	TRBJ2-7	CSARSQGAFTYEQYF
TRBV27	TRBJ1-4	CASSFHRGGPNEKLFF
TRBV10-3	TRBJ1-5	CAISLDKTQPQHF
TRBV28	TRBJ1-1	CATTDRGGTEAFF
TRBV11-2	TRBJ2-3	CASSPLGLAGGPSSTDTQYF
TRBV3-1	TRBJ1-5	CASSPGIHNQPQHF
TRBV7-2	TRBJ2-3	CASSQQGGGATDTQYF